The 14 T cell receptor beta chains presented below share a single source sample, sequenced in a study of T cell responses to AZD1222 COVID-19 vaccine. Sequenced by immunoSEQ multiplex PCR; TCRdb stores in-frame clones only, minus some. The sample includes more than 110,000 clones, roughly 92% of them seen just once. Sample: peripheral blood, taken on day 0 of AZD1222 vaccination. These receptor sequences come from an adult in good health.

V gene TRBV3-1 (or the pseudogene TRBV3-2) combines with J gene TRBJ2-5; 7 bases are shared with TRBD1. CDR3 length equals 17 residues. V dropped 0 bases and J dropped 2; count of bases not matched to a gene: 9. Germline V lookup: CDR1 LGHDT, CDR2 YNNKEL (reference sequence). This CDR3 is CASSQDGTDLIQETQYF. The CDR3 DNA follows: TGTGCCAGCAGCCAAGACGGGACAGACCTCATACAAGAGACCCAGTACTTC.

This chain joins TRBV6-2 or TRBV6-3 and TRBJ2-7; D may be TRBD2 (7 bases). V dropped 6 bases and J dropped 7 bases, with 19 bases sitting between them. This CDR3 spans 14 amino acids. Germline V gene lookup returns CDR1 MNHEY and CDR2 SVGEGT. CDR3 bases: TGTGCCAGCAGGCCTAGCGGAGGGGGAATTGAGCAGTACTTC. As protein: CASRPSGGGIEQYF.

This clone came up once. V gene TRBV11-2 combines with J gene TRBJ2-7, with D uncertain. Trimming removed 2 bases at V and 4 bases at J, with 6 bases between. The CDR3 is made up of 12 amino acids. Germline loops: CDR1 SGHAT, CDR2 FQNNGV. The CDR3: CASSLIGYEQYF. The DNA of the CDR3 is TGTGCCAGCAGCTTAATTGGATACGAGCAGTACTTC.

The V call is TRBV5-1, the J call TRBJ2-5; tentative D call: TRBD1 (6 bases). Germline CDR1 SGHRS, CDR2 YFSETQ. The CDR3 runs to 14 residues. V lost 4 bases, J lost 2 bases, and 12 bases lay in between. CDR3 residues: CASSSRGQQETQYF. The CDR3 region has the DNA TGCGCCAGCAGCAGCAGAGGACAGCAAGAGACCCAGTACTTC.

This rearrangement joins TRBV5-1 to TRBJ1-1; D is perhaps TRBD1 (6 bases). V lost 6 bases, J lost 2 bases, and 14 bases lay in between. Germline CDR1 reads SGHRS; CDR2 reads YFSETQ. The CDR3 has 14 residues. DNA for the CDR3: TGCGCCAGCAAACAGGGCAGGTCAAACACTGAAGCTTTCTTT. It encodes CASKQGRSNTEAFF.

The chain combines TRBV11-2 with TRBJ1-3, with D unresolved. From germline, CDR1 is SGHAT and CDR2 FQNNGV. Trimming shortened V by 1 base and J by 4 bases, and 8 bases separated the two germline ends. The CDR3 runs to 14 residues. The CDR3 spells CASSLGWAGNTIYF. CDR3 DNA sequence: TGTGCCAGCAGCTTAGGTTGGGCGGGAAACACCATATATTTT.

This clone occurred once. The chain is built from TRBV7-2 and TRBJ2-2; TRBD2 aligns across 8 bases. There are 17 residues in the CDR3. After removal of 1 base from V and 0 bases from J, the junction contained 4 bases not matched to a gene. CDR1 is SGHTA, CDR2 FQGNSA, per germline. The CDR3 region has the DNA TGTGCCAGCAGCTTAGAATTAGCGGGGACGAACACCGGGGAGCTGTTTTTT. Encoded protein: CASSLELAGTNTGELFF. Supplemented by reference TRBV7-2 and TRBJ2-2, the full variable domain reads GAGVSQSPSNKVTEKGKDVELRCDPISGHTALYWYRQSLGQGLEFLIYFQGNSAPDKSGLPSDRFSAERTGGSVSTLTIQRTQQEDSAVYLCASSLELAGTNTGELFFGEGSRLTVL.

The rearrangement joins TRBV5-6 to TRBJ1-1; 9 bases are shared with TRBD1. CDR3 length: 15 amino acids. The germline V gene has CDR1 SGHDT and CDR2 YYEEEE. V lost 4 bases and J lost 1; bases outside the gene matches: 5. The CDR3 nucleotides read TGTGCCAGCAGCCTCCCGGGACAGGGGAACACTGAAGCTTTCTTT. Its translation: CASSLPGQGNTEAFF.

The table lists this clone with a count of one. V is TRBV27 and J is TRBJ2-4; 10 bases map to TRBD2. J gave up 2 bases and V 3 bases, and 7 bases lay outside the gene matches. This CDR3 region has 17 residues. Germline V CDR1 and CDR2: MNHEY, SMNVEV (reference sequence). CDR3 in amino acids: CASSFRASGRSKNIQYF. Here the CDR3 DNA reads TGTGCCAGCAGTTTCCGCGCTAGCGGGAGATCCAAAAACATTCAGTACTTC.

V gene TRBV2 combines with J gene TRBJ1-4; D is unclear. CDR1 is SNHLY, CDR2 FYNNEI, per germline. The V end lost 4 bases, the J end lost 4 bases, and 7 bases lay between the germline ends. The CDR3 spans 13 residues. This chain's CDR3 is CASSADINEKLFF. The CDR3 region has the DNA TGTGCCAGCAGTGCCGACATTAATGAAAAACTGTTTTTT.

The chain carries TRBV9 and TRBJ2-5; D not certain. CDR1 is SGDLS and CDR2 is YYNGEE in the germline V gene. Trimming took off 3 bases at V and 5 bases at J, with 5 bases between the two ends. This CDR3 comprises 11 residues. CDR3 loop: CASSARETQYF. The CDR3 nucleotides are TGTGCCAGCAGCGCCCGGGAGACCCAGTACTTC. The variable domain in full, with the rest retrieved from reference TRBV9 and TRBJ2-5, is DSGVTQTPKHLITATGQRVTLRCSPRSGDLSVYWYQQSLDQGLQFLIQYYNGEERAKGNILERFSAQQFPDLHSELNLSSLELGDSALYFCASSARETQYFGPGTRLLVL.

This clone was recorded once. The rearrangement links TRBV30 to TRBJ2-7; D possibly uses TRBD1 or TRBD2 (5 bases each). The V end lost 2 bases, the J end lost 2 bases, and 13 bases lay between the germline ends. The CDR3 loop spans 14 amino acids. The germline gives CDR1 GTSNPN, CDR2 SVGIG (reference sequence). CDR3 DNA: TGTGCCTGGAGTTCGGGACGGCGAACCTACGAGCAGTACTTC. It encodes CAWSSGRRTYEQYF.

The chain links TRBV5-1 to TRBJ2-1; 8 bases map to TRBD2. Germline loops: CDR1 SGHRS, CDR2 YFSETQ. Trimming cost V 2 bases and J 7 bases; bases outside gene matches: 5. This CDR3 is built from 14 residues. CDR3 sequence reads: CASSFIAGWNEQFF. The CDR3 nucleotides read TGCGCCAGCAGCTTTATAGCGGGATGGAATGAGCAGTTCTTC.

The chain has TRBV6-6 and TRBJ1-2; 9 nucleotides align to TRBD1. This CDR3 is 16 amino acids long. With 6 bases clipped from V and 4 bases from J, the junction kept 12 bases outside the gene matches. Germline V gene sequence: CDR1 MNHNY, CDR2 SVGAGI (reference sequence). The CDR3 reads CASRSGTGSPGYGYTF. CDR3 bases: TGTGCCAGCAGGTCCGGGACAGGGTCCCCAGGCTATGGCTACACCTTC.